This TCR beta chain was sequenced for a study of blood T cell repertoires in COVID-19. Overall study: Acute and convalescent COVID-19 samples came from the United States, Italy and Spain.

This clone was seen only once. Method: immunoSEQ multiplex PCR; TCRdb's copy keeps in-frame clones and lacks some. The table has 250,000 to 350,000 clones, more than 75% seen once. Donors in Cohort 3 who had recovered were those with two negative PCRs, healthcare professional clearance, or resolution of their symptoms. This CDR3 region has 17 residues. Unmatched junction bases numbered 8, after V lost 0 bases and J lost 3 bases. The germline CDR1 and CDR2 sequences are GTSNPN and SVGIG (reference sequence). The TCR originated in a woman aged 25 to 45 who had recovered from COVID-19. This rearrangement joins TRBV30 to TRBJ2-5, with 12 positions matching TRBD2. The sample was PBMCs or T cells enriched from blood (not recorded which). The CDR3 protein is CAWSVFPASGGEETQYF. For the CDR3, the DNA is TGTGCCTGGAGTGTATTTCCGGCTAGCGGGGGGGAAGAGACCCAGTACTTC.